The 31 T cell receptor beta chains below were found in one sample sequenced in a study of T cell repertoires in cytomegalovirus infection. Antigen specificity for these receptors is unknown. One entry per CDR3 protein results from TCRdb running MiXCR on the reads. Among some 320,000 distinct CDR3 sequences listed, almost 30% were seen once. This specimen consisted of cultured PBMCs, obtained from culture after CMV antigen stimulation. The receptors shown here come from a human donor in good health (CMV status not recorded). Some clones in this sample may be carry-over from other donors' samples.

This clonotype occurred many times. The gene calls are TRBV5-5 and TRBJ1-5; TRBD1 matches 9 bases. The J segment lost 5 bases and the V segment lost 2 bases, leaving 2 bases of the junction unmatched. The length of the CDR3 is 14 residues. Germline V gives CDR1 SGHKS, CDR2 YYEKEE (reference sequence). CDR3: CASSLRTGDQPQHF. The DNA for the CDR3 is TGTGCCAGCAGCTTACGGACAGGGGATCAGCCCCAGCATTTT.

V is TRBV7-6 and J is TRBJ1-4, with unresolved D. V shed 2 bases and J shed 6 bases, with 13 bases lying between them. From germline, CDR1 is SGHVS and CDR2 FNYEAQ. This CDR3 comprises 15 residues. This CDR3 is CASSLRGQLHEKLFF. For the CDR3, the DNA is TGTGCCAGCAGCTTACGAGGGCAACTTCATGAAAAACTGTTTTTT. Using reference TRBV7-6 and TRBJ1-4 for the parts outside the CDR3, the full variable domain is GAGVSQSPRYKVTKRGQDVALRCDPISGHVSLYWYRQALGQGPEFLTYFNYEAQQDKSGLPNDRFSAERPEGSISTLTIQRTEQRDSAMYRCASSLRGQLHEKLFFGSGTQLSVL.

Points on this clonotype: Possible read error: a much larger clone is one base away. The V call is TRBV7-6, the J call TRBJ2-1, with D possibly called TRBD1 or TRBD2 (5 bases each). Germline CDR1 is SGHVS and CDR2 is FNYEAQ. The CDR3 runs to 15 residues. The CDR3 reads CASSLGSGTYDEQFF. CDR3 DNA sequence: TGTGCCAGCAGCTTAGGGTCCGGGACCTACGATGAGCAGTTCTTC.

On this clonotype itself: Compared with germline, one end of the junction differs, possibly owing to a read error. The CDR3 loop is CASMGGGQGYF. The CDR3 coding sequence is TGTGCCAGCATGGGCGGCGGACAGGGGTACTTC. This chain joins TRBV4-1 and TRBJ2-5, with TRBD1 identical over 8 bases. Germline V lookup: CDR1 MGHRA, CDR2 YSYEKL. The length of the CDR3 is 11 residues.

The chain recombines TRBV28 with TRBJ1-2; D is undetermined. V lost 8 bases and J 8 bases, leaving 21 bases between the germline ends. Looked up from germline, CDR1 is MDHEN and CDR2 is SYDVKM. The CDR3 runs to 14 residues. CDR3 sequence (DNA): TGTGCCAGCCATAGAGAGGGAGTCCGATCGGGCTACACCTTC. This translates into CASHREGVRSGYTF.

The V gene is TRBV19, the J gene TRBJ1-1; D is unresolved. CDR3 size: 14 residues. Germline-derived CDR1 and CDR2 are LNHDA and SQIVND (reference sequence). The V and J ends lost 5 bases and 4 bases respectively, with 14 bases between them. In DNA form, the CDR3 reads TGTGCCAGTAGTCTGGCGCAAGCGAGCACTGAAGCTTTCTTT. Its translation: CASSLAQASTEAFF.

This clonotype occurred many times. The genes are TRBV7-8 and TRBJ1-1; tentatively, D is TRBD1 (6 bases). Germline lookup yields CDR1 SGHVS and CDR2 FQNEAQ. The CDR3 covers 14 residues. The V and J ends lost 4 bases and 7 bases respectively, with 16 bases between them. The CDR3, as DNA: TGTGCCAGCAGCTACCGGACAGCCAGTAATGAAGCTTTCTTT. It specifies CASSYRTASNEAFF.

This clonotype has at least ten counts. The chain has TRBV24-1 and TRBJ2-1; 8 bases are shared with TRBD2. This CDR3 comprises 15 residues. Germline CDR1 is KGHDR and CDR2 is SFDVKD. Trimming took 5 bases from V and 9 from J; bases not matched to a gene: 11. CDR3 DNA: TGTGCCACCAGTGCCCTCGCTAGCGGGTCAACTGAGCAGTTCTTC. This translates into CATSALASGSTEQFF.

This clonotype has at least ten counts. The genes are TRBV7-2 and TRBJ1-1, with no clear D. The V gene's germline CDR1 is SGHTA and CDR2 FQGNSA. V gave up 4 bases and J gave up 3 bases, with 15 bases separating them. The CDR3 has 15 amino acids. Here the CDR3 reads CASSSYRARYTEAFF. The CDR3 nucleotides read TGTGCCAGCAGCTCTTACAGAGCAAGGTACACTGAAGCTTTCTTT.

This clonotype was picked up a small number of times. This rearrangement joins TRBV7-9 to TRBJ1-1; 7 positions match TRBD1. V gave up 3 bases and J gave up 4 bases; unmatched junction bases: 5. The CDR3 contains 14 residues. Germline lookup yields CDR1 SEHNR and CDR2 FQNEAQ (reference sequence). CDR3: CASSFDRVGTEAFF. The CDR3 DNA reads TGTGCCAGCAGCTTTGACAGGGTAGGCACTGAAGCTTTCTTT.

The chain employs TRBV5-5 and TRBJ1-1; D gene ambiguous. The ends were cut back, 5 bases at V and 2 bases at J, with 4 bases in the middle. In germline, CDR1 is SGHKS, CDR2 YYEKEE (reference sequence). The CDR3 contains 11 residues. The chain's CDR3 is CASRFNTEAFF. CDR3 sequence (DNA): TGTGCCAGCAGATTCAACACTGAAGCTTTCTTT.

This clonotype was seen a handful of times. The chain links TRBV4-2 to TRBJ2-7, with a weak D call TRBD1 (5 bases). The V gene lost 0 bases and the J gene lost 2 bases, with 11 bases spanning the gap. The germline CDR1 and CDR2 sequences are LGHNA and YNFKEQ. This CDR3 region has 15 residues. The CDR3 nucleotides read TGTGCCAGCAGCCAAGAATCACGGACAACCTACGAGCAGTACTTC. Amino acid sequence: CASSQESRTTYEQYF.

V and J are TRBV24-1 and TRBJ1-6; D is unclear. Trimming removed 4 bases at V and 6 bases at J, with 9 bases between. This CDR3 contains 14 residues. Germline CDR1 KGHDR, CDR2 SFDVKD. The CDR3 sequence: CATSDGLLNSPLHF. The CDR3 nucleotides read TGTGCCACCAGTGACGGCCTTCTTAATTCACCCCTCCACTTT.

This clonotype was seen only a few times. The J gene is TRBJ2-7, the V gene TRBV7-9; 14 bases fit TRBD2. The CDR3 spans 15 residues. V gave up 4 bases and J gave up 7 bases; unmatched junction bases: 6. The germline gives CDR1 SEHNR, CDR2 FQNEAQ (reference sequence). CDR3 DNA: TGTGCCAGCAGCTACGGGACTAGCGGGAGAGGGGAGCAGTACTTC. Translating it yields CASSYGTSGRGEQYF.

This clonotype has only a few counts. The chain has TRBV28 and TRBJ2-7, with D unresolved. Trimming cost V 6 bases and J 2 bases, with 14 bases left between them. Per germline, CDR1 MDHEN and CDR2 SYDVKM. The CDR3 sequence is 14 residues long. The CDR3 protein is CASSLGTTAYEQYF. CDR3 nucleotide sequence: TGTGCCAGCAGCCTCGGTACAACGGCCTACGAGCAGTACTTC.

This clonotype showed up just a few times. CDR3 region: CASSPTSRQDPYGYTF. The CDR3 DNA reads as TGCGCCAGCAGCCCGACATCCCGCCAGGACCCCTATGGCTACACCTTC. The V and J genes are TRBV4-1 and TRBJ1-2; the D is unclear. This CDR3 spans 16 amino acids. CDR1 is MGHRA and CDR2 is YSYEKL in the germline V gene. Trimming took off 4 bases at V and 4 bases at J, with 19 bases between the two ends.

V and J are TRBV5-1 and TRBJ2-7; a possible D gene is TRBD1 (6 bases). The CDR3 is made up of 14 amino acids. Trimming removed 4 bases at V and 0 bases at J, with 11 bases between. Germline V lookup: CDR1 SGHRS, CDR2 YFSETQ. CDR3 protein: CASSLDRRSYEQYF. CDR3 nucleotide sequence: TGCGCCAGCAGCCTTGACAGGCGCTCCTACGAGCAGTACTTC.

This chain connects TRBV5-8 to TRBJ1-4; D unresolved. Per germline, CDR1 SGHTS and CDR2 YDEGEE. Trimming pared 3 bases from V and 2 bases from J, leaving 11 bases between. CDR3 length: 15 amino acids. The CDR3 sequence is CASSYGLGTNEKLFF. CDR3 bases: TGTGCCAGCAGCTACGGACTTGGCACTAATGAAAAACTGTTTTTT.

This clonotype was detected a few times. This rearrangement joins TRBV7-6 to TRBJ1-1; 8 nucleotides line up with TRBD1. Germline values: CDR1 SGHVS, CDR2 FNYEAQ. This CDR3 has 15 amino acids. Losses at the gene ends were 5 bases for V and 1 base for J; bases not matched to a gene: 6. CDR3 residues: CASSRQGAANTEAFF. The CDR3 DNA sequence: TGTGCCAGCAGCCGGCAGGGGGCGGCGAACACTGAAGCTTTCTTT.

The CDR3 here is CASSGGRLAGVNTQYF. The DNA of the CDR3 is TGTGCCAGCAGCGGGGGGAGACTAGCGGGAGTAAATACGCAGTATTTT. This chain links TRBV5-6 with TRBJ2-3, with 12 bases matching TRBD2. The trim removed 4 bases at V and 7 bases at J, leaving 10 bases unmatched. This CDR3 region has 16 residues. Looked up from germline, CDR1 is SGHDT and CDR2 is YYEEEE.

Only one count was recorded for this clonotype. The chain links TRBV7-2 to TRBJ2-7, with 12 nucleotides matching TRBD2. Germline V gives CDR1 SGHTA, CDR2 FQGNSA. The junction had 5 bases not matched to a gene; V was cut back by 2 bases and J by 0 bases. The CDR3 totals 17 residues. The CDR3 loop is CASSLNLAGGSSYEQYF. CDR3 bases: TGTGCCAGCAGCTTAAACCTAGCGGGAGGGAGCTCCTACGAGCAGTACTTC.

This clonotype was seen more than once but under ten times. The V and J genes are TRBV13 and TRBJ2-7; either TRBD1 or TRBD2 may fit D (5 bases each). V lost 5 bases to trimming and J lost 5 bases, with 13 bases between them. The germline CDR1 and CDR2 sequences are PRHDT and FYEKMQ (reference sequence). The CDR3 is 13 amino acids. The CDR3 sequence: CASSPGAGNEQYF. The CDR3 DNA reads as TGTGCCAGCAGCCCCGGGGCGGGCAACGAGCAGTACTTC.

V is TRBV11-3 and J is TRBJ1-1, with 8 nucleotides matching TRBD1. V gave up 1 base and J gave up 3 bases; unmatched junction bases: 4. Germline values: CDR1 SGHNT, CDR2 YENEEA. This CDR3 region has 15 residues. CDR3 in DNA: TGTGCCAGCAGCTTAGGGGGACAGGCCGACACTGAAGCTTTCTTT. Translating gives CASSLGGQADTEAFF.

This chain joins TRBV6-1 and TRBJ1-1; D is unclear. Trimming took 6 bases from V and 5 from J, leaving 7 bases between them. The CDR3 length is 11 residues. Germline V gene data show CDR1 as MNHNS and CDR2 as SASEGT. The CDR3 loop is CASRTRTEAFF. The CDR3 DNA follows: TGTGCCAGCAGGACACGGACTGAAGCTTTCTTT.

The chain employs TRBV14 and TRBJ2-7, with D uncertain. This CDR3 has 14 residues. Germline assignment: CDR1 SGHDN and CDR2 FVKESK. Trimming cost V 1 base and J 3 bases, with 10 bases left between them. CDR3 amino acids: CASSQVFGDYEQYF. CDR3 sequence (DNA): TGTGCCAGCAGCCAAGTCTTCGGCGACTACGAGCAGTACTTC.

The gene calls are TRBV3-1 and TRBJ1-2; D perhaps matches TRBD1 (5 bases). Trimming removed 1 base from V and 4 bases from J, with 7 bases in between. The CDR3 runs 13 residues. CDR1 is LGHDT, CDR2 YNNKEL, per germline (reference sequence). The CDR3 DNA reads TGTGCCAGCAGCCAAGTTGACAGCTATGGCTACACCTTC. This encodes CASSQVDSYGYTF.

This clonotype was recorded at least ten times. The chain's CDR3 is CASSLQGHTEAFF. The CDR3, as DNA: TGTGCCAGCAGTCTACAGGGACACACTGAAGCTTTCTTT. The rearrangement links TRBV7-9 to TRBJ1-1; weak D call: TRBD1 (6 bases). Germline CDR1 reads SEHNR; CDR2 reads FQNEAQ (reference sequence). The CDR3 is 13 residues long. V gave up 6 bases and J gave up 3 bases, with 11 bases separating them.

The chain couples TRBV19 to TRBJ1-1, with D uncertain. CDR1 and CDR2 from the germline V gene are LNHDA and SQIVND (reference sequence). V was clipped by 7 bases and J by 8 bases, with 11 bases between them. The CDR3 runs 11 residues. The CDR3 DNA sequence: TGTGCCAGTATCGAGTATACGGAAGCTTTCTTT. It yields the protein CASIEYTEAFF. Complete variable domain (other parts from reference TRBV19 and TRBJ1-1): DGGITQSPKYLFRKEGQNVTLSCEQNLNHDAMYWYRQDPGQGLRLIYYSQIVNDFQKGDIAEGYSVSREKKESFPLTVTSAQKNPTAFYLCASIEYTEAFFGQGTRLTVV.

The V gene is TRBV2, the J gene TRBJ2-3; 9 positions match TRBD1. The CDR3 spans 15 residues. CDR1 is SNHLY and CDR2 is FYNNEI in the germline V gene. V was clipped by 7 bases and J by 0 bases; unmatched bases: 5. The CDR3 DNA reads as TGTGCCAGCATTACCGGGACAGGGAGCACAGATACGCAGTATTTT. As protein: CASITGTGSTDTQYF.

This clonotype has more than one count but fewer than ten. The chain is built from TRBV19 and TRBJ2-7; 10 nucleotides align to TRBD2. CDR3 size: 14 residues. V was clipped by 5 bases and J by 3 bases; unmatched bases: 4. From germline, CDR1 is LNHDA and CDR2 SQIVND (reference sequence). The CDR3 is CASSRWTSGYEQYF. The CDR3 DNA is TGTGCCAGTAGTCGCTGGACTAGCGGCTACGAGCAGTACTTC.

This clonotype was seen many times. The chain uses TRBV7-9 and TRBJ2-1, with D perhaps matching TRBD1 (5 bases). The V end lost 5 bases, the J end lost 5 bases, and 16 bases lay between the germline ends. Germline-derived CDR1 and CDR2 are SEHNR and FQNEAQ (reference sequence). CDR3 length: 15 amino acids. CDR3 in DNA: TGTGCCAGCAGCCATTTGGACAAACGGGACAATGAGCAGTTCTTC. This translates into CASSHLDKRDNEQFF. Drawing the rest from reference TRBV7-9 and TRBJ2-1, the complete variable domain is DTGVSQNPRHKITKRGQNVTFRCDPISEHNRLYWYRQTLGQGPEFLTYFQNEAQLEKSRLLSDRFSAERPKGSFSTLEIQRTEQGDSAMYLCASSHLDKRDNEQFFGPGTRLTVL.